These 29 T cell receptor beta chains came from one sample sequenced in a study of early T cells in non-severe SARS-CoV-2 infection. TCRdb analysed the 5' RACE reads with MiXCR anew, one entry per CDR3 protein. Among about 22,000 distinct CDR3 sequences listed, roughly 3.5% were seen once. The sample was whole blood. All receptors come from an adult who was a healthcare worker with PCR-confirmed SARS-CoV-2 infection or an uninfected control (not recorded which).

This clonotype has ten or more counts. The chain combines TRBV7-9 with TRBJ2-1; 9 nucleotides line up with TRBD2. This CDR3 has 15 amino acids. The J segment lost 5 bases and the V segment lost 7 bases, leaving 9 bases of the junction unmatched. From germline, CDR1 is SEHNR and CDR2 FQNEAQ (reference sequence). CDR3 DNA sequence: TGTGCCAGCATCGAGGCGGGGGGGCCCCACAATGAGCAGTTCTTC. Protein sequence: CASIEAGGPHNEQFF. Supplemented by reference TRBV7-9 and TRBJ2-1, the full variable domain reads DTGVSQNPRHKITKRGQNVTFRCDPISEHNRLYWYRQTLGQGPEFLTYFQNEAQLEKSRLLSDRFSAERPKGSFSTLEIQRTEQGDSAMYLCASIEAGGPHNEQFFGPGTRLTVL.

This clonotype was observed at least ten times. V usage is TRBV29-1 and J usage is TRBJ2-1; a possible D gene is TRBD2 (6 bases). Trimming cost V 7 bases and J 6 bases, with 19 bases left between them. From germline, CDR1 is SQVTM and CDR2 ANQGSEA. The CDR3 spans 14 residues. Here the CDR3 reads CSARPGRLPNEQFF. The CDR3 bases are TGCAGCGCCCGCCCGGGGAGGCTCCCCAATGAGCAGTTCTTC.

The sample holds many counts of this clonotype. This chain's CDR3 is CGSGGPNTGELFF. DNA of the CDR3: TGCGGCAGCGGGGGGCCGAACACCGGGGAGCTGTTTTTT. The chain combines TRBV20-1 with TRBJ2-2, with 9 bases lining up with TRBD2. CDR3 length: 13 amino acids. From germline, CDR1 is DFQATT and CDR2 SNEGSKA (reference sequence).

This clonotype was found many times. CDR3 sequence: CASSQGRAGNTQYF. The CDR3 region has the DNA TGTGCCAGCAGCCAAGGAAGGGCGGGGAACACCCAGTACTTC. The rearrangement joins TRBV3-1 to TRBJ2-5, with D possibly being TRBD2 (6 bases). In germline, CDR1 is LGHDT, CDR2 YNNKEL (reference sequence). V was cut by 1 base and J by 8 bases, with 14 bases left in between. The CDR3 has 14 residues.

This clonotype occurred many times. This chain links TRBV12-3 or TRBV12-4 with TRBJ2-7, with D hard to call. The CDR3 spans 12 residues. V lost 6 bases and J 2 bases, leaving 8 bases between the germline ends. The CDR3 sequence: CASRGGAYEQYF. CDR3 bases: TGTGCCAGCAGAGGTGGGGCCTACGAGCAGTACTTC.

The table lists this clonotype with many counts. The V and J genes are TRBV6-5 and TRBJ1-2; 7 bases are shared with TRBD1. Germline-derived CDR1 and CDR2 are MNHEY and SVGAGI. V dropped 0 bases and J dropped 0; count of bases not matched to a gene: 4. This CDR3 region has 16 residues. The CDR3 nucleotides are TGTGCCAGCAGTTACTCTACAGGGGCAGCTAACTATGGCTACACCTTC. This translates into CASSYSTGAANYGYTF.

This clonotype appeared many times. The chain links TRBV20-1 to TRBJ2-7, with TRBD2 identical over 9 bases. V lost 5 bases to trimming and J lost 0 bases; unmatched junction nucleotides: 8. Germline V gene data show CDR1 as DFQATT and CDR2 as SNEGSKA (reference sequence). CDR3 length: 15 residues. The CDR3 loop reads CSARPTSGVSYEQYF. Here the CDR3 DNA reads TGCAGTGCTCGGCCGACTAGCGGCGTCTCCTACGAGCAGTACTTC.

This clonotype was seen at least ten times. This chain joins TRBV6-4 and TRBJ2-7, with TRBD2 matching over 13 bases. The trim removed 4 bases at V and 2 bases at J, leaving 17 bases unmatched. Germline loops: CDR1 MRHNA, CDR2 SNTAGT. This CDR3 contains 20 residues. Here the CDR3 DNA reads TGTGCCAGCAGTGCGGCCCCGACTAGCGGGAGGAGCCCCCGAACCTACGAGCAGTACTTC. Protein sequence: CASSAAPTSGRSPRTYEQYF.

This clonotype came up many times. This rearrangement joins TRBV9 to TRBJ1-2; D is possibly TRBD1 (5 bases). The germline V and J ends were trimmed by 7 bases and 4 bases, with 20 bases remaining between them. The CDR3 runs to 15 residues. CDR1 and CDR2 (germline): SGDLS, YYNGEE. The CDR3: CASSPGGGTVYGYTF. The CDR3 nucleotides are TGTGCCAGCTCCCCCGGCGGGGGGACCGTCTATGGCTACACCTTC.

The V call is TRBV6-2 or TRBV6-3, the J call TRBJ2-5, with 9 bases lining up with TRBD2. The CDR3 runs to 16 residues. The germline V gene encodes CDR1 MNHEY and CDR2 SVGEGT. The junction had 12 bases not matched to a gene; V was cut back by 6 bases and J by 4 bases. DNA for the CDR3: TGTGCCAGCAGACAAGGGGCGGCTAGCGGGACAGAGACCCAGTACTTC. Translating gives CASRQGAASGTETQYF.

This clonotype was seen repeatedly, ten times or more. The rearrangement links TRBV28 to TRBJ2-7; either TRBD1 or TRBD2 may supply D (5 bases each). V was clipped by 5 bases and J by 0 bases, with 14 bases between them. The CDR3 has 15 residues. CDR1 and CDR2 from the germline V gene are MDHEN and SYDVKM. CDR3 in amino acids: CASSALRDHSYEQYF. CDR3 in DNA: TGTGCCAGCAGTGCTCTCCGGGACCACTCCTACGAGCAGTACTTC. Complete variable domain (other parts from reference TRBV28 and TRBJ2-7): DVKVTQSSRYLVKRTGEKVFLECVQDMDHENMFWYRQDPGLGLRLIYFSYDVKMKEKGDIPEGYSVSREKKERFSLILESASTNQTSMYLCASSALRDHSYEQYFGPGTRLTVT.

At least ten counts were recorded for this clonotype. The chain combines TRBV2 with TRBJ2-2; D ambiguous. Germline CDR1 is SNHLY and CDR2 is FYNNEI. The V end lost 3 bases, the J end lost 0 bases, and 8 bases lay between the germline ends. There are 15 residues in the CDR3. In DNA form, the CDR3 reads TGTGCCAGCAGTGAGTGGCCCGCGAACACCGGGGAGCTGTTTTTT. Translating gives CASSEWPANTGELFF.

The sample holds many counts of this clonotype. The chain couples TRBV7-2 to TRBJ2-7; 11 nucleotides line up with TRBD2. Germline V gene sequence: CDR1 SGHTA, CDR2 FQGNSA. The CDR3 has 15 residues. V gave up 4 bases and J gave up 1 base; unmatched junction bases: 3. This CDR3 reads CASSSTSGISYEQYF. For the CDR3, the DNA is TGTGCCAGCAGCTCGACTAGCGGGATATCCTACGAGCAGTACTTC.

This clonotype occurred many times. J is TRBJ1-5 and V is TRBV27; D ambiguous. CDR3 length equals 15 residues. Trimming took off 6 bases at V and 0 bases at J, with 12 bases between the two ends. Germline CDR1 MNHEY, CDR2 SMNVEV (reference sequence). In nucleotides, the CDR3 is TGTGCCAGCAGCCGAACCATTCATAGCAATCAGCCCCAGCATTTT. Translated, it gives CASSRTIHSNQPQHF.

There are a few counts of this clonotype. This chain uses TRBV12-3 or TRBV12-4 with TRBJ1-6; tentatively, D is TRBD1 (6 bases). V gave up 1 base and J gave up 7 bases, with 11 bases separating them. The CDR3 length is 15 residues. The CDR3 sequence is CASSLVGDINSPLHF. CDR3 DNA sequence: TGTGCCAGCAGTTTAGTCGGGGACATCAATTCACCCCTCCACTTT.

In this sample, this clonotype turned up many times. The chain carries TRBV9 and TRBJ1-1; D unclear. This CDR3 has 13 residues. Germline CDR1 is SGDLS and CDR2 is YYNGEE. V was cut by 4 bases and J by 5 bases, with 12 bases left in between. CDR3 in DNA: TGTGCCAGCAGCCCTCGCCTGGGGACTGAAGCTTTCTTT. Protein: CASSPRLGTEAFF.

This clonotype was observed many times. DNA of the CDR3: TGCAGTGCTAGAGATTTCGGTGTTTCATTTAAAAATAGCAATCAGCCCCAGCATTTT. This translates into CSARDFGVSFKNSNQPQHF. This rearrangement joins TRBV20-1 to TRBJ1-5, with D hard to call. The V end was cut by 0 bases, the J end by 0 bases, with 21 bases between. The V gene's germline CDR1 is DFQATT and CDR2 SNEGSKA (reference sequence). The CDR3 extends over 19 amino acids.

The table lists this clonotype with many counts. The V and J genes are TRBV5-1 and TRBJ2-7; 9 bases match TRBD2. The CDR3 consists of 14 residues. Trimming took 4 bases from V and 3 from J; bases not matched to a gene: 5. Germline V lookup: CDR1 SGHRS, CDR2 YFSETQ. DNA of the CDR3: TGCGCCAGCAGCCCCCTAGCGGGGAGCTACGAGCAGTACTTC. Amino acid sequence: CASSPLAGSYEQYF.

This clonotype is medium-sized in the sample. The CDR3 region has the DNA TGTGCCAGCAGCCCCTCAAGTTATTCACCCCTCCACTTT. It translates to CASSPSSYSPLHF. The chain is built from TRBV7-2 and TRBJ1-6; no firm D call. The germline V gene encodes CDR1 SGHTA and CDR2 FQGNSA. With 5 bases removed from V and 8 bases from J, the gap between germline ends came to 10 bases. The CDR3 loop spans 13 amino acids.

This clonotype was recorded at least ten times. The chain combines TRBV12-3 or TRBV12-4 with TRBJ2-6; D unresolved. Trimming took 3 bases from V and 0 from J, leaving 3 bases between them. The CDR3 consists of 14 residues. In DNA form, the CDR3 reads TGTGCCAGCAGTTTCCACTCTGGGGCCAACGTCCTGACTTTC. Protein product: CASSFHSGANVLTF.

This clonotype was counted only a few times. The J gene is TRBJ2-1, the V gene TRBV4-3; 12 bases agree with TRBD2. V was pared by 0 bases and J by 7 bases, with 7 bases of the junction left unmatched. Germline V gene lookup returns CDR1 LGHNA and CDR2 YSLEER. There are 17 residues in the CDR3. Here the CDR3 reads CASSQDPTSGSRNEQFF. As DNA, the CDR3 is TGCGCCAGCAGCCAAGATCCGACTAGCGGGAGTCGAAATGAGCAGTTCTTC.

This clonotype was observed a few times. The CDR3 sequence is CASSLADSRVEYF. CDR3 bases: TGTGCCAGCAGCTTAGCGGACAGCCGGGTGGAGTACTTC. This chain uses TRBV7-9 with TRBJ2-7, with D tentatively TRBD1 (6 bases). The CDR3 runs 13 residues. Trimming removed 0 bases from V and 11 bases from J, with 14 bases in between. From germline, CDR1 is SEHNR and CDR2 FQNEAQ (reference sequence).

Many counts were recorded for this clonotype. V gene TRBV3-1 combines with J gene TRBJ2-3; no firm D call. CDR3 length equals 19 residues. Trimming cost V 0 bases and J 2 bases, with 21 bases left between them. Germline V CDR1 and CDR2: LGHDT, YNNKEL (reference sequence). The CDR3: CASSQEMGQEWAYTDTQYF. For the CDR3, the DNA is TGTGCCAGCAGCCAAGAAATGGGTCAGGAATGGGCCTACACAGATACGCAGTATTTT.

This clonotype has at least ten counts. The genes are TRBV19 and TRBJ1-5; no firm D call. The CDR3 sequence is 14 residues long. Germline V gene sequence: CDR1 LNHDA, CDR2 SQIVND (reference sequence). The V end was cut by 5 bases, the J end by 0 bases, with 8 bases between. The CDR3 region has the DNA TGTGCCAGTAGTTTAGGGAATAGCAATCAGCCCCAGCATTTT. Translating it yields CASSLGNSNQPQHF.

This clonotype was observed many times. The chain is built from TRBV2 and TRBJ2-1, with TRBD2 matching over 8 bases. The CDR3 sequence is 15 residues long. Germline CDR1 SNHLY, CDR2 FYNNEI. The V and J ends lost 2 bases and 5 bases, in that order; junction bases with no gene match: 5. In DNA form, the CDR3 reads TGTGCCAGCAGTGAAAGATCGGGAGGGCACAATGAGCAGTTCTTC. This codes for CASSERSGGHNEQFF.

This clonotype has ten or more counts. CDR3 sequence reads: CASSILAGGWYEQFF. The CDR3 DNA follows: TGTGCCAGCAGTATACTCGCGGGGGGTTGGTATGAGCAGTTCTTC. This sequence joins TRBV6-5 and TRBJ2-1; 8 bases line up with TRBD2. The germline gives CDR1 MNHEY, CDR2 SVGAGI. The junction had 11 bases not matched to a gene; V was cut back by 5 bases and J by 8 bases. This CDR3 contains 15 residues.

This clonotype was counted ten times or more. The CDR3: CSAREGGQLTNYGYTF. The CDR3 DNA reads as TGCAGTGCTAGAGAAGGTGGCCAGCTCACTAACTATGGCTACACCTTC. The V and J genes are TRBV20-1 and TRBJ1-2; D remains ambiguous. The CDR3 is 16 amino acids. Trimming shortened V by 0 bases and J by 0 bases, and 14 bases separated the two germline ends. Germline CDR1 reads DFQATT; CDR2 reads SNEGSKA (reference sequence).

This clonotype qualifies as medium-sized. The chain is built from TRBV12-3 or TRBV12-4 and TRBJ1-1; D not certain. The CDR3 extends over 13 amino acids. Trimming shortened V by 2 bases and J by 11 bases, and 15 bases separated the two germline ends. The DNA for the CDR3 is TGTGCCAGCAGTTTACAACTTCTGAATGGGGCTTTCTTT. Encoded protein: CASSLQLLNGAFF.

There are many counts of this clonotype. This rearrangement joins TRBV19 to TRBJ2-7, with 10 bases aligning to TRBD2. The germline V gene encodes CDR1 LNHDA and CDR2 SQIVND (reference sequence). The CDR3 contains 12 residues. The V and J ends lost 5 bases and 7 bases, in that order; junction bases with no gene match: 2. Here the CDR3 reads CASSPGLAEQYF. DNA of the CDR3: TGTGCCAGTAGTCCGGGACTAGCGGAGCAGTACTTC.